Below, 2 T cell receptor beta chains from the same sample are listed, as sequenced in a study of T cell clonality in common variable immunodeficiency. Method: immunoSEQ multiplex PCR; TCRdb's copy keeps in-frame clones and lacks some. The sample shows some 33,000 clones, no singletons; the ten largest hold under 4.5%. The sequenced sample consisted of peripheral blood mononuclear cells. The receptor source for this set is a person aged 18 to 70 in good health.

This clone appeared many times. The read ends 3 residues early relative to the CDR3; the germline J gene fills the gap. V and J are TRBV18 and TRBJ1-1; D not resolved. Trimming removed 6 bases at V and 2 bases at J, with 7 bases between. Germline-derived CDR1 and CDR2 are KGHSH and LQKENI. The CDR3 is made up of 12 amino acids. The CDR3 bases that were read are TGTGCCAGCTCGAGGGTTAACACTGAA. Its translation: CASSRVNTE. The whole CDR3 protein is CASSRVNTEAFF.

Points on this clone: The sequenced fragment ends 3 residues before the CDR3 boundary, so the rest is inferred from the germline J gene. This chain connects TRBV7-9 to TRBJ1-2; D remains unclear. CDR1 SEHNR and CDR2 FQNEAQ come from the germline V gene (reference sequence). CDR3 length equals 15 residues. The sequenced part of the CDR3 DNA is TGTGCCAGCAGCCTAAGGATTTTAGGCACAGATACA. It yields the protein CASSLRILGTDT. The entire CDR3 protein reads CASSLRILGTDTYTF.